This T cell receptor (beta chain) comes out of a study of Ad26.COV2.S vaccination and SARS-CoV-2 variants. Overall study results and limits: It was vaccine recipients, not placebo recipients, who had the higher spike-specific TCR breadth.

As to treatment: about 20 received Ad26.COV2.S at low or high dose, single or two shots; about 5 received placebo; per-sample allocation not given. Vaccine and placebo recipients were sampled on day 63 after the first injection. Within Boston, the person who donated was an adult of 18-55 years. A word on this clone: Its target is not known.

V gave up 4 bases and J gave up 4 bases; unmatched junction bases: 11. Germline values: CDR1 MGHDK, CDR2 SYGVNS. The CDR3 length is 16 residues. This table comes from immunoSEQ multiplex PCR, and its TCRdb copy is limited to in-frame clones, with some not included. The sample includes around 320,000 clones, about nine tenths of them seen just once. The chain has TRBV25-1 and TRBJ2-5, with 8 positions matching TRBD1. The specimen was peripheral blood, collected in a trial of Ad26.COV2.S vaccine versus placebo. This clonotype was sampled from a person between 18 and 59 years old who received the Ad26.COV2.S COVID-19 vaccine or a placebo. The CDR3 nucleotides read TGTGCCAGCAGTGGCCAACTGACAGGGGTTGGAGAGACCCAGTACTTC. Translating gives CASSGQLTGVGETQYF.